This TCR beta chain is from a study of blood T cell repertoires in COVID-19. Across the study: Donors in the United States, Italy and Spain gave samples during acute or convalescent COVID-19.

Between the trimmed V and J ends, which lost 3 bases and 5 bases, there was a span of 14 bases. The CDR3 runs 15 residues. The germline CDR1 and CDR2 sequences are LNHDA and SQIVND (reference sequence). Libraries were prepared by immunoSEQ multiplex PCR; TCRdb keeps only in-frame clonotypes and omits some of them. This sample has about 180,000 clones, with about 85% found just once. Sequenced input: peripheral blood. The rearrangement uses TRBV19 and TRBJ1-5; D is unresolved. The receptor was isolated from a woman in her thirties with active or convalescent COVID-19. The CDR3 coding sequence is TGTGCCAGTAGTATTTGGTACGTTCAGGATCAGCCCCAGCATTTT. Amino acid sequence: CASSIWYVQDQPQHF.